A single sample gave rise to the 13 T cell receptor beta chains below, sequenced in a study of blood T cell repertoires in COVID-19. This table comes from immunoSEQ multiplex PCR, and its TCRdb copy is limited to in-frame clones, with some not included. The sample has around 130,000 clones, approximately 83% seen once; the top ten hold roughly 18%. Source material: peripheral blood. These receptors were taken from a woman in her forties or fifties who had recovered from COVID-19.

The gene calls are TRBV5-6 and TRBJ1-1; D might be TRBD1 (6 bases). Germline V gives CDR1 SGHDT, CDR2 YYEEEE. The CDR3 contains 14 residues. V was pared by 1 base and J by 5 bases, with 12 bases between. Here the CDR3 reads CASSLQQGVTEAFF. CDR3 nucleotides: TGTGCCAGCAGCTTGCAACAGGGTGTGACTGAAGCTTTCTTT.

This clone was counted once. The V gene is TRBV4-1, the J gene TRBJ1-2; unclear D gene. With 0 bases removed from V and 4 bases from J, the gap between germline ends came to 15 bases. Germline assignment: CDR1 MGHRA and CDR2 YSYEKL. The CDR3 runs to 16 residues. The CDR3 DNA is TGCGCCAGCAGCCAAGATAACACGGGGTGGGTCTATGGCTACACCTTC. Translated, it gives CASSQDNTGWVYGYTF.

This chain joins TRBV24-1 and TRBJ2-1; D uncertain. With 0 bases removed from V and 0 bases from J, the gap between germline ends came to 8 bases. The CDR3 is 16 amino acids. CDR1 and CDR2 from the germline V gene are KGHDR and SFDVKD. CDR3 coding DNA: TGTGCCACCAGTGATTTGATAACGAGCTCCTACAATGAGCAGTTCTTC. Protein product: CATSDLITSSYNEQFF.

The chain couples TRBV7-2 to TRBJ1-1; D remains ambiguous. The CDR3 length is 14 residues. Germline V gives CDR1 SGHTA, CDR2 FQGNSA. Deletions cut 0 bases from V and 2 bases from J, with 7 bases between. The CDR3 spells CASSLAYLNTEAFF. The CDR3 DNA is TGTGCCAGCAGCTTAGCATACCTAAACACTGAAGCTTTCTTT.

The rearrangement uses TRBV5-5 and TRBJ2-1; 10 bases are a match to TRBD2. Trimming removed 5 bases from V and 4 bases from J; junction bases left unmatched: 6. CDR1 SGHKS and CDR2 YYEKEE come from the germline V gene (reference sequence). The CDR3 totals 15 residues. The CDR3 reads CASRYGLAEYNEQFF. The CDR3 region has the DNA TGTGCCAGCAGGTACGGACTAGCGGAATACAATGAGCAGTTCTTC.

The gene calls are TRBV2 and TRBJ1-6; possible D gene TRBD1, 5 bases. Between the trimmed V and J ends, which lost 6 bases and 2 bases, there was a span of 17 bases. The CDR3 spans 17 residues. In germline, CDR1 is SNHLY, CDR2 FYNNEI. The CDR3 coding sequence is TGTGCCAGCAGGGGGCCCCCCCGGATCCCCTATAATTCACCCCTCCACTTT. Residues: CASRGPPRIPYNSPLHF. Full variable domain (outside the CDR3, taken from reference TRBV2 and TRBJ1-6): EPEVTQTPSHQVTQMGQEVILRCVPISNHLYFYWYRQILGQKVEFLVSFYNNEISEKSEIFDDQFSVERPDGSNFTLKIRSTKLEDSAMYFCASRGPPRIPYNSPLHFGNGTRLTVT.

In its sample, this clone was seen once. The chain employs TRBV4-2 and TRBJ1-2; perhaps TRBD1 as D (6 bases). Trimming stripped 0 bases from V and 0 bases from J, with 14 bases between. The V gene's germline CDR1 is LGHNA and CDR2 YNFKEQ. This CDR3 region has 17 residues. In nucleotides, the CDR3 is TGTGCCAGCAGCCAAGATGCGGGGGCTGCTACTAACTATGGCTACACCTTC. Protein sequence: CASSQDAGAATNYGYTF.

The chain has TRBV2 and TRBJ2-5; TRBD1 aligns across 7 bases. The length of the CDR3 is 13 residues. J was trimmed by 5 bases and V by 7 bases; bases with no gene match: 7. From germline, CDR1 is SNHLY and CDR2 FYNNEI. The CDR3 nucleotides are TGTGCCAGCAATACACAGGGGCGGGAGACCCAGTACTTC. Amino acids: CASNTQGRETQYF.

This clone has a single count. The V call is TRBV5-1, the J call TRBJ2-1; TRBD2 matches at 7 bases. The CDR3 runs 15 residues. Germline loops: CDR1 SGHRS, CDR2 YFSETQ. The V segment lost 0 bases and the J segment 6 bases; nucleotides outside the gene matches: 6. In DNA form, the CDR3 reads TGCGCCAGCAGCTTGGGGCCTAGCGGACCCAATGAGCAGTTCTTC. Translated, it gives CASSLGPSGPNEQFF.

The gene calls are TRBV28 and TRBJ1-3; 10 positions match TRBD1. V lost 5 bases to trimming and J lost 2 bases; unmatched junction nucleotides: 12. This CDR3 comprises 18 residues. CDR1 is MDHEN and CDR2 is SYDVKM in the germline V gene. CDR3 in DNA: TGTGCCAGCAGTGGGCCGGGACAGGGGCCCGGCGCTGGAAACACCATATATTTT. Translating gives CASSGPGQGPGAGNTIYF.

The rearrangement joins TRBV28 to TRBJ2-1; D might be TRBD1 (5 bases). Trimming pared 5 bases from V and 7 bases from J, leaving 21 bases between. CDR3 length: 16 residues. Germline CDR1 reads MDHEN; CDR2 reads SYDVKM. As DNA, the CDR3 is TGTGCCAGCAGTCACGGTGTGGGGCTAGGTCGGAATGAGCAGTTCTTC. This sequence encodes CASSHGVGLGRNEQFF.

The chain is built from TRBV9 and TRBJ2-1; 11 bases fit TRBD2. The CDR3 runs 16 residues. The ends lost 4 bases at V and 8 bases at J; junction bases unmatched: 11. Germline V gene data show CDR1 as SGDLS and CDR2 as YYNGEE. Written as DNA, the CDR3 is TGTGCCAGCAGCTTAGGAGGGACTAGCGGTGAGGATGAGCAGTTCTTC. Translating it yields CASSLGGTSGEDEQFF.

The chain is built from TRBV30 and TRBJ2-3; tentatively, D is TRBD2 (7 bases). This CDR3 spans 14 amino acids. Germline CDR1 reads GTSNPN; CDR2 reads SVGIG (reference sequence). The CDR3 DNA is TGTGCAGTGGGGGGGCCTTCTAGCACAGATACGCAGTATTTT. Translated: CAVGGPSSTDTQYF.